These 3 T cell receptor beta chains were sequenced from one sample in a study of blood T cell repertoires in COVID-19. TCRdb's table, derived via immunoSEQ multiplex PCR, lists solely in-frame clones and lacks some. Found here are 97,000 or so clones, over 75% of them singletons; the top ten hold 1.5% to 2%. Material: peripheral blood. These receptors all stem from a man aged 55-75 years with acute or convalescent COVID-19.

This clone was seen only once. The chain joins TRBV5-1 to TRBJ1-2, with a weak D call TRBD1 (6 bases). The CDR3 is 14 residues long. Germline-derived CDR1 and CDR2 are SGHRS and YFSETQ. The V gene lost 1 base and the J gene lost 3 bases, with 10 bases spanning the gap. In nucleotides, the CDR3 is TGCGCCAGCAGCTTGACGTCAGGGGACTATGGCTACACCTTC. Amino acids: CASSLTSGDYGYTF.

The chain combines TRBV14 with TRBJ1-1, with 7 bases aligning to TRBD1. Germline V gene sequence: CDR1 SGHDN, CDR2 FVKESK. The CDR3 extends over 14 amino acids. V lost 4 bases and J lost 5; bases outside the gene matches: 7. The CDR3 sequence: CASSRFDRATEAFF. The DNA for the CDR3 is TGTGCCAGCAGCCGATTCGACAGGGCTACTGAAGCTTTCTTT. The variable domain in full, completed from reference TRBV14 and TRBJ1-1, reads EAGVTQFPSHSVIEKGQTVTLRCDPISGHDNLYWYRRVMGKEIKFLLHFVKESKQDESGMPNNRFLAERTGGTYSTLKVQPAELEDSGVYFCASSRFDRATEAFFGQGTRLTVV.

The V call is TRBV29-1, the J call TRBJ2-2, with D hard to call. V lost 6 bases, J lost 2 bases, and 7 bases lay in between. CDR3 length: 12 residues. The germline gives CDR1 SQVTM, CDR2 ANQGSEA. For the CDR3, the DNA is TGCAGCGTAGCAATAAACACCGGGGAGCTGTTTTTT. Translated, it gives CSVAINTGELFF.